This T cell receptor (beta chain) was observed in a study of blood T cell repertoires in COVID-19. Study details: Collection of acute and convalescent COVID-19 samples took place in the United States, Italy and Spain.

Original methodology: Amplification of reference gene primers provided the estimated nucleated cell counts. Produced via immunoSEQ multiplex PCR; TCRdb's table is partial and in-frame only. That table supplies the V and J calls and clone size; D and trimming were determined from the DNA. Counted here are some 200,000 clones, just over 85% occurring once; the ten biggest clones make up around 1.5%. Germline CDR1 and CDR2: SEHNR and FQNEAQ (reference sequence). The V segment lost 5 bases and the J segment 6 bases; nucleotides outside the gene matches: 8. This CDR3 spans 15 amino acids. The sequenced sample consisted of peripheral blood. This TCR was sampled from a man aged 18 to 30 with active or convalescent COVID-19. The rearrangement uses TRBV7-9 and TRBJ2-3; 10 nucleotides agree with TRBD2. This CDR3 is CASSASGSGSDTQYF. For the CDR3, the DNA is TGTGCCAGCAGCGCTAGCGGGAGTGGTTCGGATACGCAGTATTTT. The full variable domain, with the rest looked up from reference TRBV7-9 and TRBJ2-3, is DTGVSQNPRHKITKRGQNVTFRCDPISEHNRLYWYRQTLGQGPEFLTYFQNEAQLEKSRLLSDRFSAERPKGSFSTLEIQRTEQGDSAMYLCASSASGSGSDTQYFGPGTRLTVL.